One sample yielded the 23 T cell receptor beta chains listed below, sequenced in a study of cytomegalovirus exposure and HLA in healthy donors. PCR was performed using 60 Vbeta and 13 Jbeta primers. Produced via immunoSEQ multiplex PCR; TCRdb's table is partial and in-frame only. The specimen's table records roughly 200,000 clones. The specimen sequenced was PBMCs. Source of these receptors: a girl aged 2 to 10 in good health and CMV-seropositive.

V is TRBV4-1 and J is TRBJ1-3; D ambiguous. V dropped 1 base and J dropped 4 bases, with 14 bases sitting between them. The CDR3 has 16 amino acids. CDR1 MGHRA and CDR2 YSYEKL come from the germline V gene. The CDR3 DNA reads TGCGCCAGCAGCCAAGTTTCTATGACAACCGGAAACACCATATATTTT. It encodes CASSQVSMTTGNTIYF.

This chain joins TRBV27 and TRBJ1-5; 7 nucleotides agree with TRBD1. J gave up 0 bases and V 7 bases, and 9 bases lay outside the gene matches. The CDR3 runs 16 residues. Germline CDR1 is MNHEY and CDR2 is SMNVEV (reference sequence). In DNA form, the CDR3 reads TGTGCCAGCAACGCAGGGGGTGCGTATAGCAATCAGCCCCAGCATTTT. It translates to CASNAGGAYSNQPQHF.

The rearrangement uses TRBV27 and TRBJ2-3; no firm D call. Germline V gene data show CDR1 as MNHEY and CDR2 as SMNVEV (reference sequence). Deletions cut 6 bases from V and 6 bases from J, with 13 bases between. This CDR3 region has 13 residues. CDR3 DNA sequence: TGTGCCAGCAGCCTTCCTAAAACCGATACGCAGTATTTT. Protein sequence: CASSLPKTDTQYF.

Here the CDR3 DNA reads TGTGCCACCAGCAGAGGTTTGGCGACTAGCGGGAGAAGTTGGGGCACAGATACGCAGTATTTT. Encoded protein: CATSRGLATSGRSWGTDTQYF. The genes are TRBV15 and TRBJ2-3; 12 positions match TRBD2. CDR1 LNHNV and CDR2 YYDKDF come from the germline V gene (reference sequence). The CDR3 spans 21 residues. The ends lost 1 base at V and 1 base at J; junction bases unmatched: 15.

The V and J genes are TRBV7-8 and TRBJ2-7, with TRBD2 matching 8 bases. The trim removed 1 base at V and 4 bases at J, leaving 6 bases unmatched. The CDR3 length is 15 residues. Germline V gene data show CDR1 as SGHVS and CDR2 as FQNEAQ. CDR3 residues: CASSLVGGRTYEQYF. In nucleotides, the CDR3 is TGTGCCAGCAGCTTAGTGGGCGGGAGGACTTACGAGCAGTACTTC.

This chain joins TRBV18 and TRBJ1-1; possible D gene TRBD1, 6 bases. The V end was cut by 4 bases, the J end by 7 bases, with 13 bases between. The CDR3 totals 13 residues. The germline gives CDR1 KGHSH, CDR2 LQKENI. This chain's CDR3 is CASSLGQISEAFF. For the CDR3, the DNA is TGTGCCAGCTCACTAGGACAGATTAGTGAAGCTTTCTTT.

V is TRBV12-2 and J is TRBJ2-5; the table names TRBD2, a call not compared with the DNA. TRBV12-2 is termed a pseudogene. The CDR3 covers 13 residues. DNA of the CDR3: TGTGCAAGTCGCCCCGGGACTAGCGAGACCCAGTACTTC. Translated, it gives CASRPGTSETQYF.

V is TRBV28 and J is TRBJ1-5; 8 bases fit TRBD1. The CDR3 sequence is 16 residues long. Germline CDR1 MDHEN, CDR2 SYDVKM. The V and J ends lost 5 bases and 2 bases, in that order; junction bases with no gene match: 8. The CDR3 nucleotides are TGTGCCAGCAGTCCCCATCTGACAGGGGGCAATCAGCCCCAGCATTTT. Translating it yields CASSPHLTGGNQPQHF.

This CDR3 is CASGTGRSYEQYF. The DNA of the CDR3 is TGTGCCAGTGGGACAGGGCGGTCCTACGAGCAGTACTTC. This sequence joins TRBV2 and TRBJ2-7; 9 bases are shared with TRBD1. The germline V gene encodes CDR1 SNHLY and CDR2 FYNNEI. The CDR3 length is 13 residues. The junction had 4 bases not matched to a gene; V was cut back by 9 bases and J by 1 base.

CDR3 protein: CASSGQVYNEQFF. The CDR3 DNA is TGTGCCAGCAGTGGACAGGTCTACAATGAGCAGTTCTTC. The chain links TRBV28 to TRBJ2-1; 7 positions agree with TRBD1. Germline CDR1 is MDHEN and CDR2 is SYDVKM. This CDR3 has 13 amino acids. With 5 bases clipped from V and 3 bases from J, the junction kept 1 base outside the gene matches.

The CDR3: CASSSEQYF. Here the CDR3 DNA reads TGTGCCAGCAGTTCGGAGCAGTACTTC. The chain recombines TRBV28 with TRBJ2-7, with D unclear. V lost 4 bases and J lost 7, with 2 bases in between. The CDR3 runs to 9 residues. Germline CDR1 is MDHEN and CDR2 is SYDVKM.

This sequence joins TRBV13 and TRBJ2-5; 8 bases align to TRBD2. Trimming took 5 bases from V and 3 from J; bases not matched to a gene: 14. The CDR3 is 17 residues long. Germline V CDR1 and CDR2: PRHDT, FYEKMQ (reference sequence). The CDR3 loop is CASSVFSQGLVKETQYF. The CDR3 DNA is TGTGCCAGCAGCGTCTTCTCCCAGGGACTAGTAAAAGAGACCCAGTACTTC.

V gene TRBV28 combines with J gene TRBJ2-1; D may be TRBD1 (5 bases). In germline, CDR1 is MDHEN, CDR2 SYDVKM. This CDR3 comprises 12 residues. Between the trimmed V and J ends, which lost 5 bases and 10 bases, there was a span of 12 bases. In nucleotides, the CDR3 is TGTGCCAGCAGTCGCCGACAGTCGGAGCAGTTCTTC. Protein: CASSRRQSEQFF.

CDR3 in amino acids: CATGGGLYNSPLHF. Written as DNA, the CDR3 is TGTGCCACCGGGGGGGGCCTTTATAATTCACCCCTCCACTTT. The chain links TRBV5-6 to TRBJ1-6; the D gene is possibly TRBD1 (6 bases). The CDR3 extends over 14 amino acids. Per germline, CDR1 SGHDT and CDR2 YYEEEE. Between the trimmed V and J ends, which lost 9 bases and 4 bases, there was a span of 14 bases.

The V and J genes are TRBV7-5 and TRBJ2-4; the DNA was not compared with TRBD1, the D call given in the table. TRBV7-5 is a pseudogene locus. This CDR3 has 12 amino acids. CDR3 region: CVRSFTTGPWYF. CDR3 DNA: TGTGTCAGAAGCTTTACGACAGGGCCTTGGTACTTC.

The chain carries TRBV6-5 and TRBJ2-5, with 7 bases aligning to TRBD2. TRBJ2-7 explains the end of the DNA better; the J call may be wrong. This CDR3 has 13 amino acids. CDR1 MNHEY and CDR2 SVGAGI come from the germline V gene. CDR3 sequence reads: CASKSGNPYEQYF. CDR3 nucleotide sequence: TGTGCCAGCAAGAGCGGGAACCCGTACGAGCAGTACTTC.

V gene TRBV11-3 combines with J gene TRBJ2-3; TRBD2 is a possible D gene (6 bases). Germline CDR1 is SGHNT and CDR2 is YENEEA. V lost 5 bases, J lost 0 bases, and 15 bases lay in between. CDR3 length equals 16 residues. Written as DNA, the CDR3 is TGTGCCAGCAGCCTTACGACGCGGGGTAGCACAGATACGCAGTATTTT. Its translation is CASSLTTRGSTDTQYF. Full variable domain (missing parts from reference TRBV11-3 and TRBJ2-3): EAGVVQSPRYKIIEKKQPVAFWCNPISGHNTLYWYLQNLGQGPELLIRYENEEAVDDSQLPKDRFSAERLKGVDSTLKIQPAELGDSAVYLCASSLTTRGSTDTQYFGPGTRLTVL.

This chain links TRBV6-5 with TRBJ1-2; a possible D gene is TRBD1 (5 bases). This CDR3 region has 13 residues. With 6 bases removed from V and 2 bases from J, the gap between germline ends came to 10 bases. CDR1 is MNHEY and CDR2 is SVGAGI in the germline V gene. CDR3 amino acids: CASRRDGNYGYTF. As DNA, the CDR3 is TGTGCCAGCAGGCGGGACGGAAACTATGGCTACACCTTC.

This chain connects TRBV29-1 to TRBJ2-1; D is perhaps TRBD1 (6 bases). The CDR3 has 12 residues. The V gene's germline CDR1 is SQVTM and CDR2 ANQGSEA. Trimming removed 6 bases at V and 5 bases at J, with 11 bases between. The CDR3 loop reads CSVVTGNNEQFF. The CDR3 DNA reads as TGCAGCGTCGTAACAGGGAACAATGAGCAGTTCTTC.

The CDR3 region has the DNA TGTGCCAGCAGCTCCACGGGAACCCTCTCCTACGAGCAGTACTTC. It codes for CASSSTGTLSYEQYF. This chain links TRBV5-4 with TRBJ2-5, with D tentatively TRBD2 (5 bases). TRBJ2-7 explains the end of the DNA better; the J call may be wrong. This CDR3 has 15 residues. Germline V CDR1 and CDR2: SGHNT, YYREEE (reference sequence).

The chain couples TRBV13 to TRBJ2-3, with D possibly being TRBD2 (5 bases). Trimming removed 1 base from V and 4 bases from J, with 12 bases in between. The CDR3 sequence is 15 residues long. Germline-derived CDR1 and CDR2 are PRHDT and FYEKMQ (reference sequence). The CDR3 loop is CASSLAGKKADTQYF. In DNA, the CDR3 is TGTGCCAGCAGCTTAGCGGGGAAGAAGGCAGATACGCAGTATTTT.

This rearrangement joins TRBV2 to TRBJ1-3; 7 positions agree with TRBD1. This CDR3 has 14 amino acids. V lost 5 bases to trimming and J lost 2 bases; unmatched junction nucleotides: 3. The V gene's germline CDR1 is SNHLY and CDR2 FYNNEI. The CDR3 sequence is CASSSDRPGNTIYF. The CDR3 bases are TGTGCCAGCAGTTCGGACAGGCCTGGAAACACCATATATTTT.

This chain connects TRBV30 to TRBJ2-5, with a possible D match to TRBD2 (5 bases). Trimming cost V 1 base and J 2 bases, with 11 bases left between them. Germline V CDR1 and CDR2: GTSNPN, SVGIG (reference sequence). The CDR3 has 14 amino acids. DNA for the CDR3: TGTGCCTGGAGTGCGGGAACACGACAAGAGACCCAGTACTTC. Translating gives CAWSAGTRQETQYF.